This note documents a single T cell receptor (beta chain) sequence. Antigen: not known. This record comes from a study of blood T cells in healthy people across ages. Notes on the study in general: Per million T cells, TCR beta diversity dropped about linearly as age rose.

PCR was performed a second time for about 7 to 12 cycles using a sample-barcoded 5' primer and a J-beta primer mix. TCRdb called the 5' RACE reads again in MiXCR, with one record for every CDR3 protein. The data hold 1 million or so distinct CDR3 sequences, with around 45% observed a single time. This CDR3 region has 15 residues. After removal of 6 bases from V and 4 bases from J, the junction contained 6 bases not matched to a gene. Looked up from germline, CDR1 is MNHEY and CDR2 is SVGEGT. Specimen: blood. The origin of this receptor is a woman aged 60-75 years in good health. The chain is built from TRBV6-2 or TRBV6-3 and TRBJ2-3, with 11 bases lining up with TRBD2. This chain's CDR3 is CASSSSGRMSDTQYF. The CDR3 nucleotides read TGTGCCAGCAGCTCTAGCGGGAGGATGTCAGATACGCAGTATTTT.